This T cell receptor (beta chain) was identified in a study of T cell repertoires in cytomegalovirus infection. Turning to the study itself: Public TCR beta signatures indicated both CMV infection and matching HLA type.

Using its own MiXCR run on the reads, TCRdb lists one record per CDR3 protein. The sample includes 110,000 or so distinct CDR3 sequences, 30% of them seen just once. The CDR3 runs to 17 residues. J was trimmed by 2 bases and V by 4 bases; bases with no gene match: 11. Per the germline V gene, CDR1 is SGHVS and CDR2 is FNYEAQ. Notes on this clonotype: As yet, its antigen is unknown.

This specimen was CD8+ T cells from cultured PBMCs, taken from culture after CMV antigen stimulation. The rearrangement joins TRBV7-6 to TRBJ2-7; TRBD1 matches at 10 bases. The TCR comes from a human donor in good health (CMV status not recorded). Some clones in this sample may be carry-over from other donors' samples. CDR3 nucleotides: TGTGCCAGCAGCTCGGGACAGGGGTCCCTGGGCCCCTACGAGCAGTACTTC. This codes for CASSSGQGSLGPYEQYF.